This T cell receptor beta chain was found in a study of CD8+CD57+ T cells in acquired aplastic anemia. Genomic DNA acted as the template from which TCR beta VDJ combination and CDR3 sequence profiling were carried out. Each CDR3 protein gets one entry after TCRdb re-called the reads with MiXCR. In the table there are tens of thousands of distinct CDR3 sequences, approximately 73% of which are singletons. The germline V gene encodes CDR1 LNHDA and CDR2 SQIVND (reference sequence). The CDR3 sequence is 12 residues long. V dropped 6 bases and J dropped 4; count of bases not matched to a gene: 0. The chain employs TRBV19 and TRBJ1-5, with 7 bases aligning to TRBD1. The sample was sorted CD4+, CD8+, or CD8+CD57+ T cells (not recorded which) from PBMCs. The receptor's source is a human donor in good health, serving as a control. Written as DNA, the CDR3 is TGTGCCAGTAGCAGGGGGAATCAGCCCCAGCATTTT. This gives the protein CASSRGNQPQHF. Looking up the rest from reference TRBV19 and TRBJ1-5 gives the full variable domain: DGGITQSPKYLFRKEGQNVTLSCEQNLNHDAMYWYRQDPGQGLRLIYYSQIVNDFQKGDIAEGYSVSREKKESFPLTVTSAQKNPTAFYLCASSRGNQPQHFGDGTRLSIL.